The clone carrying this TCR beta chain was observed a few times. The sample is drawn from a study of T cell changes during pregnancy in multiple sclerosis. Libraries were prepared by immunoSEQ multiplex PCR; TCRdb keeps only in-frame clonotypes and omits some of them. The data hold approximately 60,000 clones, with approximately 91% observed a single time. The source of this sequence is a female donor with multiple sclerosis, enrolled in a pregnancy study. The sequences come from peripheral blood, collected in the second trimester of pregnancy.

This chain's CDR3 is CASSQDPRGTGNTIYF. The CDR3 region has the DNA TGCGCCAGCAGCCAAGATCCCCGGGGAACTGGAAACACCATATATTTT. The chain recombines TRBV4-3 with TRBJ1-3; D ambiguous. The V end was cut by 0 bases, the J end by 2 bases, with 11 bases between. The CDR3 is 16 amino acids. CDR1 is LGHNA and CDR2 is YSLEER in the germline V gene.